Detailed here is one TCR beta chain. The antigen remains undetermined. Amplification from RNA transcripts yielded the TCR beta CDR3 regions. HTBI primers primed a first-round RT-PCR, and a second-round multiplex PCR followed. TCRdb reanalysed the multiplex PCR reads using MiXCR and keeps one entry per CDR3 protein. Among over a million distinct CDR3 sequences, 35% to 45% were seen once, and the ten largest hold around 10%. Only newly diagnosed hyperthyroidism patients aged 18 to 65, with under 2 months' duration, were enrolled. Germline V gene data show CDR1 as SGHRS and CDR2 as YFSETQ. The trim removed 4 bases at V and 1 base at J, leaving 7 bases unmatched. The length of the CDR3 is 15 residues. These data belong to a study of Graves' ophthalmopathy and Graves' hyperthyroidism. The wider study: Ophthalmopathy not arising within 18 months of follow-up defined hyperthyroidism as stable.

The study, taken as a whole, reports: Most thyroid clonotypes expanded beyond 0.001 frequency were also found in blood.

The receptor was isolated from an adult man with Graves' hyperthyroidism. The chain employs TRBV5-1 and TRBJ2-5; 7 bases match TRBD2. The sequenced material came from peripheral blood or thyroid tissue (not recorded which). DNA for the CDR3: TGCGCCAGCAGCGGGTCCGGGACTACCCAAGAGACCCAGTACTTC. This encodes CASSGSGTTQETQYF.